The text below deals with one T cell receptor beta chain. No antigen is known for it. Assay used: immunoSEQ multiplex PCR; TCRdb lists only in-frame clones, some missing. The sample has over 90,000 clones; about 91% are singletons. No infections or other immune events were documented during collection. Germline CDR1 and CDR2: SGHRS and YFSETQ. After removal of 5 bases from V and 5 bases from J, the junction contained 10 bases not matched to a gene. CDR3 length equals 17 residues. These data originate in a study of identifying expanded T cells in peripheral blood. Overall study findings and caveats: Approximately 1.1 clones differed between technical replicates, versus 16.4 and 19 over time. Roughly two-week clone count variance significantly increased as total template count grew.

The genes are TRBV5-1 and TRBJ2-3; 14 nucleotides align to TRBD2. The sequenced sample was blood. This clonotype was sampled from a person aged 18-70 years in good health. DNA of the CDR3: TGCGCCAGCAGGTATTCCGGGACTAGCGGGAGACAAGATACGCAGTATTTT. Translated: CASRYSGTSGRQDTQYF. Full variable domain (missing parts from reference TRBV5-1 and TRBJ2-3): KAGVTQTPRYLIKTRGQQVTLSCSPISGHRSVSWYQQTPGQGLQFLFEYFSETQRNKGNFPGRFSGRQFSNSRSEMNVSTLELGDSALYLCASRYSGTSGRQDTQYFGPGTRLTVL.